A single T cell receptor beta chain is shown here with its context. RNA totalling about 0.45 to 1 ug underwent reverse transcription with random hexamers. Using its own MiXCR run on the immunoSEQ multiplex PCR reads, TCRdb lists one record per CDR3 protein. There are hundreds of thousands of distinct CDR3 sequences in the sample; roughly 85% occur only once, and approximately 0.2% lies in the top ten. V was pared by 2 bases and J by 1 base, with 6 bases between. Per germline, CDR1 WSHSY and CDR2 SAAADI. The CDR3 extends over 14 amino acids. This specimen comes from a study of CD8 T cells in Susac syndrome.

Sequencing input: CD8+ T cells from PBMCs. J is TRBJ2-1 and V is TRBV10-2; TRBD2 might be the D (5 bases). The clonotype comes from a human donor with multiple sclerosis. The CDR3 is CASSEGSSYNEQFF. The CDR3 DNA sequence: TGCGCCAGCAGTGAGGGGAGTTCCTACAATGAGCAGTTCTTC.